The TCR beta chain described here comes from a study of T cells in women clearing cervical HPV infection (dated by TCRdb to 2017 to 2018). In terms of the full investigation: The cases were around 23 women with histologically confirmed HPV16-related CIN3 or worse, and 2 of those women had invasive cancers. The controls were some 23 women whose single incident HPV16 infection cleared within 12 months with no development of precancer or cancer. Blood from cases was collected at the visit at which the lesion was first identified, whereas blood from controls was collected once infection was no longer detected. For cases, the median interval between lesion detection and blood sampling was more than 130 days, with an interquartile range of about 85 to 220 days. Since HLA typing was available for only a few women, HLA type could not be ruled out as a confounder. The exploratory proof-of-principle case-control study was nested within the Guanacaste HPV Natural History Study in Costa Rica and compared TCR repertoires across cervical HPV16 outcomes. Cases and controls were matched on year of sample collection and on age within five years. Median age was roughly 33 years in cases versus around 40 in controls, and baseline characteristics did not differ significantly. The parent cohort enrolled roughly 9,600 women aged 18 or older in Guanacaste, Costa Rica, during about 1992 to 1995 and followed them for approximately 7 years. Five blinded duplicates per group were added as quality controls, giving some 60 samples: 50 or so participants and roughly 10 replicates.

Regarding this clone: Its antigen is unknown. The CDR3 is cut off 3 residues early in the read; its end comes from the germline J gene.

Using the immunoSEQ assay, multiplex PCR amplified TCR beta CDR3 regions from an average of approximately 1.1 ug of genomic DNA per sample. The assay corrected primer bias using a complete synthetic TCR repertoire to establish an amplification baseline. Amplicons were sequenced on the Illumina platform. As for the authors' bioinformatics: Sequences were error-corrected by clustering with frequency ratios and a modified nearest-neighbor algorithm and were then analyzed in the immunoSEQ Analyzer with IMGT gene definitions. At each rarefaction depth, TCR richness and evenness were averaged across 20 rarefaction repeats, and any sample with fewer sequences than the depth was left out. Wilcoxon rank sum tests with FDR correction were used to compare V, D and J gene relative abundances between the groups. Blinded duplicates gave an intraclass correlation of around 96% for TCR richness and an average of 76.4% across 66 gene segments. This immuneACCESS table, as held by TCRdb, lists in-frame sequences with V and J called but not all clones. Of the missing ones, under half trace to an unresolved V gene in checked studies; the others have no known cause. The V and J calls and clone size come from that table; D and trimming were worked out from the DNA. The sample table on file contains around 17,000 clones. The ten largest clones take up roughly 10% of the sample.

CDR3 length: 12 amino acids, cysteine to phenylalanine. Sequencing covers 27 bases of the CDR3, shown here with the frame starting at base 1. V and J lose 3 bases and 7 bases, and a span of 9 bases separates them. The germline V gene specifies MNHEY as CDR1 and SVGEGT as CDR2. Study-wide conclusions, independent of this receptor: Random forest classifiers combining richness and V gene abundances distinguished cases from controls with an estimated AUC of approximately 0.8. The cross-sectional design could not show whether the associations came before the infection or were a result of it, and neither effector/memory subsets nor HPV-specific T cells were isolated. TCR repertoire richness was significantly higher in CIN3+ cases than in controls across sequencing depths, while evenness did not differ. T-cell numbers per sample were unknown, so richness differences could reflect varying T-cell content rather than repertoire biology. TRBV6-7 relative abundance was lower in cases than in controls (around 0.11% versus 0.16%; Bonferroni P = 0.0008).

Every participant had a single incident cervical HPV16 infection, and prevalent HPV16 infections were excluded. Cervical HPV DNA was detected by MY09/MY11 PCR and genotyped by dot-blot hybridization. Approximately 16 mL of heparinized blood were centrifuged, and the buffy coat was aliquoted, frozen at -30°C, then stored at -80°C. QIAGEN kits were used to extract genomic DNA from the buffy coat specimens. The TCR comes from a woman aged 18 to 69 with a cervical HPV16 infection that either progressed to CIN3+ or cleared (not recorded which). The specimen sequenced was blood buffy coat. The chain is made from TRBV6-2 or TRBV6-3 and TRBJ1-1, with a tentative D gene TRBD1 over 5 matching bases. The DNA read from the CDR3 is TGTGCCAGCAGTTATGGGGCACTTGAA. Its protein is CASSYGALE. The CDR3 in its entirety is CASSYGALEAFF.